Below, 27 T cell receptor beta chains from the same sample are listed, as sequenced in a study of T cell responses to AZD1222 COVID-19 vaccine. Data came from immunoSEQ multiplex PCR; TCRdb stores just in-frame clones and leaves some out. Here the sample spans some 150,000 clones, 80% to 90% being singletons. The sample was peripheral blood, taken 28 days after the second AZD1222 dose. All receptors derive from an adult who received the AZD1222 COVID-19 vaccine.

This clone has a handful of counts. The chain combines TRBV29-1 with TRBJ1-2; TRBD1 aligns across 8 bases. Germline V CDR1 and CDR2: SQVTM, ANQGSEA. The ends lost 0 bases at V and 5 bases at J; junction bases unmatched: 11. This CDR3 has 16 amino acids. Here the CDR3 DNA reads TGCAGCGTTGAAGATCTAGGCAGGGGGCGTCAGTATGGCTACACCTTC. Amino acids: CSVEDLGRGRQYGYTF.

This clone was counted once. The chain has TRBV20-1 and TRBJ1-2, with unresolved D. Deletions cut 4 bases from V and 4 bases from J, with 4 bases between. This CDR3 contains 10 residues. The V gene's germline CDR1 is DFQATT and CDR2 SNEGSKA (reference sequence). The CDR3 DNA follows: TGCAGTGCTATTAGCTATGGCTACACCTTC. Translation gives CSAISYGYTF.

The chain couples TRBV30 to TRBJ1-5; D unresolved. Trimming removed 8 bases at V and 7 bases at J, with 9 bases between. The CDR3 has 10 amino acids. From germline, CDR1 is GTSNPN and CDR2 SVGIG (reference sequence). CDR3 residues: CAHNAQPQHF. CDR3 bases: TGTGCCCATAACGCCCAGCCCCAGCATTTT.

J is TRBJ2-7 and V is TRBV30; D assignment may be TRBD1 or TRBD2 (5 bases each). The V and J ends lost 3 bases and 7 bases respectively, with 13 bases between them. CDR3 length: 12 amino acids. In germline, CDR1 is GTSNPN, CDR2 SVGIG (reference sequence). The CDR3 nucleotides are TGTGCCTGGAGCGGGACCTCGTGGGAGCAGTACTTC. Translation gives CAWSGTSWEQYF.

The V call is TRBV2, the J call TRBJ2-6, with D possibly being TRBD1 or TRBD2 (5 bases each). Trimming shortened V by 6 bases and J by 4 bases, and 10 bases separated the two germline ends. Germline CDR1 SNHLY, CDR2 FYNNEI. The CDR3 loop spans 14 amino acids. CDR3 protein: CASRRDLGANVLTF. CDR3 coding DNA: TGTGCCAGCAGACGGGACCTCGGGGCCAACGTCCTGACTTTC.

This clone was recorded only once. The gene calls are TRBV28 and TRBJ2-7; D remains ambiguous. Trimming cost V 5 bases and J 12 bases, with 17 bases left between them. Looked up from germline, CDR1 is MDHEN and CDR2 is SYDVKM. This CDR3 is 12 amino acids long. CDR3 amino acids: CASSPIAPSRYF. The CDR3 DNA reads TGTGCCAGCAGTCCCATAGCACCCAGTAGGTACTTC.

The chain's CDR3 is CATSRGPGWDTDTQYF. As DNA, the CDR3 is TGTGCCACCAGCAGAGGCCCAGGGTGGGACACAGATACGCAGTATTTT. This sequence joins TRBV15 and TRBJ2-3; the D gene is possibly TRBD1 (5 bases). Germline-derived CDR1 and CDR2 are LNHNV and YYDKDF (reference sequence). There are 16 residues in the CDR3. Trimming removed 1 base from V and 2 bases from J, with 13 bases in between.

The chain is built from TRBV14 and TRBJ2-7, with TRBD1 as a possible D gene (5 bases). CDR3 size: 13 residues. V lost 5 bases and J 7 bases, leaving 15 bases between the germline ends. CDR1 SGHDN and CDR2 FVKESK come from the germline V gene. CDR3 sequence: CASSFARVGEQYF. The CDR3 bases are TGTGCCAGCAGCTTTGCCAGGGTCGGGGAGCAGTACTTC.

The chain joins TRBV5-6 to TRBJ1-2, with 9 bases that match TRBD1. Per the germline V gene, CDR1 is SGHDT and CDR2 is YYEEEE. There are 17 residues in the CDR3. Trimming took 1 base from V and 2 from J; bases not matched to a gene: 9. The CDR3 protein is CASSLITGGMNNYGYTF. In nucleotides, the CDR3 is TGTGCCAGCAGCTTGATAACAGGGGGCATGAACAACTATGGCTACACCTTC.

The V and J genes are TRBV13 and TRBJ2-1; D is perhaps TRBD1 or TRBD2 (5 bases each). CDR3 length: 17 residues. The V and J ends lost 1 base and 5 bases respectively, with 18 bases between them. Germline V gene lookup returns CDR1 PRHDT and CDR2 FYEKMQ (reference sequence). The CDR3 reads CASSLVSLGAGDNEQFF. Written as DNA, the CDR3 is TGTGCCAGCAGCTTAGTATCCCTAGGGGCCGGGGACAATGAGCAGTTCTTC.

This chain connects TRBV7-9 to TRBJ1-2; TRBD1 matches 7 bases. Germline V gives CDR1 SEHNR, CDR2 FQNEAQ (reference sequence). With V trimmed by 5 bases and J by 4 bases, 4 bases remained unmatched. This CDR3 is 13 amino acids long. The CDR3 DNA reads as TGTGCCAGCAGCAAGACAGGGACCTATGGCTACACCTTC. Its translation: CASSKTGTYGYTF.

In its sample, this clone was seen once. The chain combines TRBV5-1 with TRBJ2-3; perhaps TRBD2 as D (6 bases). The germline V and J ends were trimmed by 0 bases and 2 bases, with 13 bases remaining between them. CDR1 SGHRS and CDR2 YFSETQ come from the germline V gene. This CDR3 spans 16 amino acids. The DNA of the CDR3 is TGCGCCAGCAGCTTGGGTAATAGCGGCTCCACAGATACGCAGTATTTT. Translated, it gives CASSLGNSGSTDTQYF.

The CDR3 region has the DNA TGTGCCAGTAGTATACTAGCGGGAGGGCCCGGCGAGCAGTACTTC. The encoded protein is CASSILAGGPGEQYF. The chain carries TRBV19 and TRBJ2-7, with 12 bases matching TRBD2. V lost 2 bases to trimming and J lost 6 bases; unmatched junction nucleotides: 5. Germline V gene lookup returns CDR1 LNHDA and CDR2 SQIVND (reference sequence). The CDR3 runs 15 residues. Supplemented by reference TRBV19 and TRBJ2-7, the full variable domain reads DGGITQSPKYLFRKEGQNVTLSCEQNLNHDAMYWYRQDPGQGLRLIYYSQIVNDFQKGDIAEGYSVSREKKESFPLTVTSAQKNPTAFYLCASSILAGGPGEQYFGPGTRLTVT.

The chain recombines TRBV7-9 with TRBJ1-1; D is ambiguous. Germline-derived CDR1 and CDR2 are SEHNR and FQNEAQ (reference sequence). V dropped 3 bases and J dropped 5 bases, with 13 bases sitting between them. The CDR3 extends over 14 amino acids. CDR3 sequence (DNA): TGTGCCAGCAGCTTCCCGGGTAGGGTAACTGAAGCTTTCTTT. Amino acid sequence: CASSFPGRVTEAFF.

This clone appeared a single time. This sequence joins TRBV5-1 and TRBJ2-1; TRBD2 matches at 14 bases. CDR3 length: 16 residues. V dropped 3 bases and J dropped 9; count of bases not matched to a gene: 8. Germline V gene sequence: CDR1 SGHRS, CDR2 YFSETQ. The CDR3 nucleotides are TGCGCCAGCAGCTCTTCGACTAGCGGGGGGGAAGTTGAGCAGTTCTTC. Protein: CASSSSTSGGEVEQFF.

J is TRBJ1-3 and V is TRBV4-1; D gene unclear. Trimming stripped 1 base from V and 0 bases from J, with 10 bases between. Germline CDR1 reads MGHRA; CDR2 reads YSYEKL. The CDR3 has 16 amino acids. The CDR3 region is CASSQGPGISGNTIYF. The DNA of the CDR3 is TGCGCCAGCAGCCAAGGACCAGGCATCTCTGGAAACACCATATATTTT.

This clone has a handful of counts. The chain recombines TRBV12-3 or TRBV12-4 with TRBJ1-2, with D tentatively TRBD1 (5 bases). Deletions cut 3 bases from V and 8 bases from J, with 13 bases between. The CDR3 extends over 13 amino acids. In nucleotides, the CDR3 is TGTGCCAGCAGTTTTATAGGGGTTGGCGGCTACACCTTC. Translated, it gives CASSFIGVGGYTF.

The gene calls are TRBV11-2 and TRBJ2-2, with 9 bases identical to TRBD2. The germline gives CDR1 SGHAT, CDR2 FQNNGV. Unmatched junction bases numbered 9, after V lost 2 bases and J lost 2 bases. The CDR3 is 18 amino acids. CDR3 sequence reads: CASSLLGAGGGNTGELFF. CDR3 nucleotide sequence: TGTGCCAGCAGCTTACTAGGTGCGGGAGGGGGAAACACCGGGGAGCTGTTTTTT.

The gene calls are TRBV19 and TRBJ1-6; 8 bases align to TRBD1. This CDR3 region has 13 residues. V was clipped by 9 bases and J by 8 bases; unmatched bases: 6. Germline V gene data show CDR1 as LNHDA and CDR2 as SQIVND (reference sequence). CDR3 sequence reads: CASRDRTDSPLHF. CDR3 in DNA: TGTGCCAGCCGGGACAGGACAGATTCACCCCTCCACTTT.

CDR3 sequence: CAWSVGAGSGMSSYNEQFF. As DNA, the CDR3 is TGTGCCTGGAGTGTAGGGGCTGGTAGCGGGATGAGCTCCTACAATGAGCAGTTCTTC. The V and J genes are TRBV30 and TRBJ2-1, with 8 bases aligning to TRBD2. Per germline, CDR1 GTSNPN and CDR2 SVGIG (reference sequence). J gave up 0 bases and V 0 bases, and 13 bases lay outside the gene matches. The CDR3 has 19 amino acids. Full variable domain (outside the CDR3, taken from reference TRBV30 and TRBJ2-1): SQTIHQWPATLVQPVGSPLSLECTVEGTSNPNLYWYRQAAGRGLQLLFYSVGIGQISSEVPQNLSASRPQDRQFILSSKKLLLSDSGFYLCAWSVGAGSGMSSYNEQFFGPGTRLTVL.

The chain is built from TRBV20-1 and TRBJ1-1, with D perhaps TRBD1 (6 bases). With 3 bases removed from V and 0 bases from J, the gap between germline ends came to 11 bases. The length of the CDR3 is 14 residues. Germline V gene sequence: CDR1 DFQATT, CDR2 SNEGSKA (reference sequence). CDR3 loop: CSASPGQMNTEAFF. In nucleotides, the CDR3 is TGCAGTGCTAGTCCCGGACAGATGAACACTGAAGCTTTCTTT.

The DNA of the CDR3 is TGCGCCAGCAGCCTAAGGGGGATTGGTGAAAAACTGTTTTTT. Translation: CASSLRGIGEKLFF. The chain employs TRBV4-3 and TRBJ1-4, with D tentatively TRBD1 (6 bases). V lost 4 bases and J lost 7, with 13 bases in between. Looked up from germline, CDR1 is LGHNA and CDR2 is YSLEER. CDR3 length: 14 residues.

The chain couples TRBV5-1 to TRBJ2-7; TRBD1 or TRBD2 may be the D gene (6 bases each). V lost 0 bases, J lost 6 bases, and 16 bases lay in between. Germline CDR1 and CDR2: SGHRS and YFSETQ. The CDR3 is 15 amino acids. The CDR3 bases are TGCGCCAGCAGCTTGGTCGGGGGCAGCGGCGGCGAGCAGTACTTC. Translation: CASSLVGGSGGEQYF.

This clone was seen more than once but under ten times. The chain uses TRBV29-1 and TRBJ2-1; TRBD1 agrees at 9 bases. The CDR3 is made up of 16 amino acids. J gave up 5 bases and V 0 bases, and 8 bases lay outside the gene matches. Germline values: CDR1 SQVTM, CDR2 ANQGSEA. The CDR3: CSVEDIEDRGDNEQFF. CDR3 DNA: TGCAGCGTTGAAGATATAGAGGACAGGGGTGACAATGAGCAGTTCTTC.

The CDR3 nucleotides are TGTGCCAGCAGTTTAACAGGGGCGCGGTATAATTCACCCCTCCACTTT. It codes for CASSLTGARYNSPLHF. The chain has TRBV27 and TRBJ1-6; TRBD1 agrees at 7 bases. V trimming: 2 bases; J trimming: 4 bases; junction bases outside the gene matches: 5. CDR1 MNHEY and CDR2 SMNVEV come from the germline V gene (reference sequence). The CDR3 extends over 16 amino acids.

The genes are TRBV10-1 and TRBJ2-1; D not resolved. Germline V CDR1 and CDR2: WNHNN, SYGVQD (reference sequence). The V gene lost 4 bases and the J gene lost 0 bases, with 7 bases spanning the gap. This CDR3 is built from 14 residues. The DNA of the CDR3 is TGCGCCAGCAGTGGGTCAAGCTCCTACAATGAGCAGTTCTTC. Amino acid sequence: CASSGSSSYNEQFF.

This sequence joins TRBV6-6 and TRBJ2-4; either TRBD1 or TRBD2 may fit D (5 bases each). V was shortened by 0 bases and J by 5 bases, with 11 bases between the two germline ends. The CDR3 runs to 15 residues. Per germline, CDR1 MNHNY and CDR2 SVGAGI (reference sequence). CDR3: CASSYSSRGQNIQYF. The CDR3 coding sequence is TGTGCCAGCAGTTACTCGAGTAGGGGACAAAACATTCAGTACTTC.